This section outlines one T cell receptor beta chain sequence together with its context. V was pared by 0 bases and J by 0 bases, with 8 bases between. This CDR3 has 15 residues. CDR1 LGHNA and CDR2 YSLEER come from the germline V gene. The record originates from a study of blood T cell repertoires in COVID-19. Per the original methods: Reference gene primers were amplified, and this amplification served to estimate nucleated cell counts. Measured with immunoSEQ multiplex PCR; TCRdb has only the in-frame clones, and not every one. D and trimming were read from the DNA, whereas the V and J calls and clone size are those reported in that table. The sample has hundreds of thousands of clones, roughly 87% seen once.

The chain uses TRBV4-3 and TRBJ1-1; D might be TRBD1 (5 bases). The sequenced material came from peripheral blood. The clonotype was recovered from a man aged 18 to 29 with active or convalescent COVID-19. In DNA form, the CDR3 reads TGCGCCAGCAGCCAAGATTACAGGATGAACACTGAAGCTTTCTTT. It translates to CASSQDYRMNTEAFF.